The 10 T cell receptor beta chains given below trace back to one sample, sequenced in a study of cytomegalovirus exposure and HLA in healthy donors. Amplification used 60 Vbeta primers and 13 Jbeta primers. The data were produced by immunoSEQ multiplex PCR, yet TCRdb's version contains in-frame clones alone and is incomplete. The sample includes about 200,000 clones, 60% to 85% of them seen just once. Input material: PBMCs. The receptors shown here come from a girl aged 5 to 17 in good health and CMV-seropositive.

This clone was seen only a few times. The CDR3 bases are TGCAGCGTTGATGTGTGGGGAGCGAACACCGGGGAGCTGTTTTTT. It yields the protein CSVDVWGANTGELFF. V usage is TRBV29-1 and J usage is TRBJ2-2; D is possibly TRBD2 (5 bases). CDR3 length equals 15 residues. Looked up from germline, CDR1 is SQVTM and CDR2 is ANQGSEA. V was cut by 3 bases and J by 0 bases, with 11 bases left in between.

The J gene is TRBJ2-5, the V gene TRBV10-3, with 14 bases that match TRBD2. This CDR3 has 16 residues. The ends lost 4 bases at V and 1 base at J; junction bases unmatched: 2. CDR1 is ENHRY, CDR2 SYGVKD, per germline. CDR3 residues: CAISAGLAGGQETQYF. CDR3 DNA: TGTGCCATCAGTGCAGGACTAGCGGGGGGCCAAGAGACCCAGTACTTC.

This clone has just one count. The rearrangement links TRBV11-3 to TRBJ2-5; TRBD1 aligns across 10 bases. Germline V CDR1 and CDR2: SGHNT, YENEEA. The CDR3 is made up of 17 amino acids. The junction had 8 bases not matched to a gene; V was cut back by 3 bases and J by 1 base. CDR3 loop: CASSFTRTGGFQETQYF. The CDR3 bases are TGTGCCAGCAGCTTTACTAGGACAGGGGGGTTCCAAGAGACCCAGTACTTC.

This clone was seen only a few times. This rearrangement joins TRBV5-1 to TRBJ2-7, with 10 bases that match TRBD1. The germline V gene has CDR1 SGHRS and CDR2 YFSETQ. With V trimmed by 2 bases and J by 5 bases, 7 bases remained unmatched. The CDR3 is 15 residues long. The CDR3 sequence is CASSFSTGGLNEQYF. The CDR3 DNA is TGCGCCAGCAGCTTCTCGACAGGGGGCCTGAACGAGCAGTACTTC.

This chain joins TRBV10-3 and TRBJ2-7, with 7 positions matching TRBD1. This CDR3 region has 15 residues. Germline CDR1 reads ENHRY; CDR2 reads SYGVKD. V gave up 2 bases and J gave up 3 bases; unmatched junction bases: 7. CDR3 amino acids: CAISEASTGLYEQYF. Here the CDR3 DNA reads TGTGCCATCAGTGAGGCCTCGACAGGGCTCTACGAGCAGTACTTC.

This rearrangement joins TRBV7-9 to TRBJ1-5; no definite D call. V lost 2 bases and J 4 bases, leaving 9 bases between the germline ends. Germline CDR1 reads SEHNR; CDR2 reads FQNEAQ (reference sequence). There are 14 residues in the CDR3. In DNA form, the CDR3 reads TGTGCCAGCAGCTTACTGGGGAGTAATCAGCCCCAGCATTTT. Translating gives CASSLLGSNQPQHF.

The chain combines TRBV6-6 with TRBJ2-2; unclear D gene. The CDR3 sequence is 14 residues long. Germline V CDR1 and CDR2: MNHNY, SVGAGI (reference sequence). V lost 7 bases, J lost 5 bases, and 14 bases lay in between. CDR3 sequence reads: CASTITTTTGELFF. The CDR3 nucleotides read TGTGCCAGCACCATCACTACAACGACCGGGGAGCTGTTTTTT.

The gene calls are TRBV6-5 and TRBJ2-3, with a tentative D call TRBD1 (6 bases). The CDR3 runs 14 residues. V was pared by 4 bases and J by 3 bases, with 11 bases between. Germline loops: CDR1 MNHEY, CDR2 SVGAGI. CDR3 DNA sequence: TGTGCCAGCAGTTTGACAGGTGTGACAGATACGCAGTATTTT. Its translation: CASSLTGVTDTQYF.

This clone was seen only once. V and J are TRBV5-4 and TRBJ2-1, with D uncertain. The length of the CDR3 is 15 residues. Trimming took 6 bases from V and 7 from J, leaving 20 bases between them. Per germline, CDR1 SGHNT and CDR2 YYREEE (reference sequence). The CDR3 DNA reads as TGTGCCAGCACCACACGCCCGGGTCGGCGAAATGAGCAGTTCTTC. This encodes CASTTRPGRRNEQFF.

This clone was seen a few times. This chain uses TRBV2 with TRBJ2-5; 11 nucleotides align to TRBD2. The CDR3 is 13 residues long. Germline values: CDR1 SNHLY, CDR2 FYNNEI. The V and J ends lost 7 bases and 4 bases, in that order; junction bases with no gene match: 2. The CDR3 bases are TGTGCCAGCACTAGCGGGGGGCCAGAGACCCAGTACTTC. The encoded protein is CASTSGGPETQYF. Using reference TRBV2 and TRBJ2-5 for the parts outside the CDR3, the full variable domain is EPEVTQTPSHQVTQMGQEVILRCVPISNHLYFYWYRQILGQKVEFLVSFYNNEISEKSEIFDDQFSVERPDGSNFTLKIRSTKLEDSAMYFCASTSGGPETQYFGPGTRLLVL.